The T cell receptor (beta chain) described here comes from a study of memory CD4+ T cells and cytomegalovirus serostatus. Study in general: This sample comes from healthy Belgian adults, several CMV seropositive, some 22 seronegative. Overall study findings and caveats: Of 150 to 200 reported CMV TCRbeta sequences, roughly 70 were found in memory CD4+ repertoires. Suggested: most of the CMV-linked TCR signature lies in CD4+ memory cells.

Single viable CD3+CD4+CD8-CD45RO+ cells were sorted as the memory CD4+ T cells. This clone was recorded only once. Its antigen is not identified. Measured with immunoSEQ multiplex PCR; TCRdb has only the in-frame clones, and not every one. There are about 25,000 clones in the sample; around 75% occur only once, and around 0.68% lies in the top ten. The TCR originated in an adult in good health and CMV-seronegative. The sequencing sample was made of memory CD4+ T cells from blood.

DNA for the CDR3: TGTGCCAGCAAGGGACAGGGGCGGCAAGAGACCCAGTACTTC. Its protein product is CASKGQGRQETQYF. V and J are TRBV14 and TRBJ2-5; 10 bases fit TRBD1. The CDR3 length is 14 residues. Unmatched junction bases numbered 4, after V lost 7 bases and J lost 2 bases. Germline V gene sequence: CDR1 SGHDN, CDR2 FVKESK.